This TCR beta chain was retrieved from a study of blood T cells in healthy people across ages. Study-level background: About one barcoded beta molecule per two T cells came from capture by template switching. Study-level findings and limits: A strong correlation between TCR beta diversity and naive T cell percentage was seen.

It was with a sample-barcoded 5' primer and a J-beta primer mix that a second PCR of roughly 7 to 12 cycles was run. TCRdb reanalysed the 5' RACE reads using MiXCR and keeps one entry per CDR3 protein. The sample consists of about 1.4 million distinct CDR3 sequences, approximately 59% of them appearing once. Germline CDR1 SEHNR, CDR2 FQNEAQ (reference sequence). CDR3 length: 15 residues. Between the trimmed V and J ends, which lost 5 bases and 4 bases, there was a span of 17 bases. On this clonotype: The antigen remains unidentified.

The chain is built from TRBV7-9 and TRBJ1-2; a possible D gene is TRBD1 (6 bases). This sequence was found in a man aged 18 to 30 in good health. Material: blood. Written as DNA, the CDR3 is TGTGCCAGCAGCCTCTCCGACAGGCATTCCTATGGCTACACCTTC. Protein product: CASSLSDRHSYGYTF.